A selection of T cell receptor beta chains follows, all from one sample in a study of blood T cell repertoires in COVID-19. TCRdb's table, derived via immunoSEQ multiplex PCR, lists solely in-frame clones and lacks some. The sample shows tens of thousands of clones, 80% to 90% of them seen only once. Sequencing used peripheral blood. These TCRs come from a man aged 25-45 years with acute or convalescent COVID-19. The CDR3 runs from the conserved cysteine through the conserved F or W. Each record gives: V gene, J gene, CDR3 protein.

>TRBV19|TRBJ2-5
CASSNGRVKTQYF
>TRBV7-9|TRBJ2-2
CASSPGLAGELFF
>TRBV19|TRBJ2-7
CASPTKQGTVPYEQYF
>TRBV5-1|TRBJ2-1
CASSTTSGSYNEQFF
>TRBV27|TRBJ2-2
CASSLRSQGTGELFF
>TRBV6-1|TRBJ2-2
CASSENRGFTGELFF
>TRBV18|TRBJ2-2
CASSPPGTRGGELFF
>TRBV7-3|TRBJ2-3
CASSLSSGGGTDTQYF
>TRBV15|TRBJ2-1
CATSRERLDNEQFF
>TRBV7-8|TRBJ2-7
CASSFQLAGVNEQYF
>TRBV9|TRBJ1-6
CASSATQTDSPLHF
>TRBV9|TRBJ2-1
CASSPRLGQVTNEQFF
>TRBV5-8|TRBJ2-3
CASSFSGRLDTQYF
>TRBV12-3/TRBV12-4|TRBJ1-2
CASSFKIRAGYTF
>TRBV28|TRBJ1-1
CASSLDRNTEAFF
>TRBV15|TRBJ1-2
CATSRDFTETVNYGYTF
>TRBV21-1|TRBJ2-7
CASSKGPCAFYEQYF
>TRBV20-1|TRBJ2-3
CSASTGVTGGYF
>TRBV3-1/TRBV3-2|TRBJ2-7
CASSQGTLSSYEQYF
>TRBV6-6|TRBJ1-3
CASSTTSRVSGNTIYF
>TRBV29-1|TRBJ2-4
CSGRGEAKNIQYF
>TRBV7-9|TRBJ2-3
CASSLGTPIKQYF
>TRBV14|TRBJ2-7
CASSRAGLLYEQYF
>TRBV5-1|TRBJ2-5
CASSLSTVQETQYF
>TRBV28|TRBJ1-5
CASSYRYSNQPQHF
>TRBV11-2|TRBJ2-7
CASSLDHMLLTYEQYF
>TRBV7-2|TRBJ2-7
CASSSTSGTGFYEQYF
>TRBV27|TRBJ2-7
CASSRGTGIYEQYF
>TRBV6-5|TRBJ2-4
CASSPGQGPNIQYF
>TRBV11-2|TRBJ2-7
CASTSDGLAGVYEQYF
>TRBV19|TRBJ2-1
CASSRSVVTYNEQFF
>TRBV9|TRBJ1-6
CASSVGDRALYNSPLHF
>TRBV28|TRBJ1-2
CASSVGTGGFGYGYTF
>TRBV3-1/TRBV3-2|TRBJ2-3
CASSPTVTSTDTQYF
>TRBV4-1|TRBJ2-2
CASSERTGDNTGELFF
>TRBV4-2|TRBJ2-1
CASSHSLYNEQFF
>TRBV19|TRBJ1-2
CASSVQEYYGYTF
>TRBV7-2|TRBJ1-3
CASSFIAAGNTIYF
>TRBV11-2|TRBJ2-3
CASSLGQLTDTQYF
>TRBV27|TRBJ2-3
CASSLDPLAGGPGTDTQYF
>TRBV5-4|TRBJ1-1
CASSPEPNTEAFF
>TRBV15|TRBJ2-2
CATSVELNTGELFF
>TRBV7-2|TRBJ1-3
CASSLPDTGNTIYF
>TRBV29-1|TRBJ1-1
CSAPGHEAFF
>TRBV2|TRBJ1-5
CASSGTGNQPQHF
>TRBV3-1/TRBV3-2|TRBJ2-7
CASSPSGGAGQYF
>TRBV5-5|TRBJ2-7
CASSLLEYEQYF
>TRBV10-3|TRBJ2-7
CAISFTGTGPYEQYF
>TRBV11-2|TRBJ2-2
CASSLENGGELFF
>TRBV2|TRBJ1-1
CASSYQGNTEAFF
>TRBV7-2|TRBJ2-7
CASSLWGLGYEQYF
>TRBV3-1/TRBV3-2|TRBJ2-5
CASSPSSGLGTQYF